This T cell receptor beta chain was obtained from a study of T-cell memory formation after mild COVID-19. General study points: Day 37-peaking second-wave clones had unconfirmed SARS-CoV-2 specificity.

TCRdb itself ran the 5' RACE reads through MiXCR, one entry per CDR3 protein. This table holds 380,000 or so distinct CDR3 sequences, roughly an eighth found once. A word on this clonotype: Its matching antigen is unknown.

Germline-derived CDR1 and CDR2 are SGHDN and FVKESK. The CDR3 is 13 amino acids. Trimming pared 4 bases from V and 3 bases from J, leaving 9 bases between. This clonotype originated in a man aged 18 to 29 who had mild COVID-19 (a few samples of this study predate the infection). Cell type and time point are not known. The sequencing input was PBMCs or a T cell subset sorted from them (not recorded which). V usage is TRBV14 and J usage is TRBJ2-5, with D possibly matching TRBD1 (5 bases). Here the CDR3 reads CASSRETEETQYF. The CDR3, as DNA: TGTGCCAGCAGCCGAGAGACAGAAGAGACCCAGTACTTC.